A selection of T cell receptor beta chains follows, all from one sample in a study of shared clonotypes between healthy human individuals. Using immunoSEQ multiplex PCR, the repertoire was profiled, and TCRdb retains in-frame clones only, with some absent. The sample carries roughly 2.5 million clones, over 85% recorded once. The sequencing input was naive CD4+ T cells sorted from blood. These receptors were collected from a man aged 18 to 30 in good health. Both conserved end residues are part of each CDR3. D genes are given only for firm matches. Size values are once, few and many counts, or a class for expanded clones, and some rows have none.

clone size | D gene | J gene | V gene | CDR3 protein | CDR3 DNA
- | - | TRBJ1-3 | TRBV28 | CASSPPTGSGNTIYF | TGTGCCAGCAGTCCCCCGACAGGCTCTGGAAACACCATATATTTT
once | - | TRBJ2-5 | TRBV18 | CASSQESWETQYF | TGTGCCAGCTCACAAGAGAGCTGGGAGACCCAGTACTTC
- | - | TRBJ1-1 | TRBV25-1 | CASSEREPSNTEAFF | TGTGCCAGCAGTGAGCGAGAGCCGTCGAACACTGAAGCTTTCTTT
once | - | TRBJ2-1 | TRBV19 | CASIGGGQKYNEQFF | TGTGCCAGTATTGGGGGAGGACAGAAATACAATGAGCAGTTCTTC
- | TRBD2 | TRBJ2-7 | TRBV5-1 | CASSKAGGASYEQYF | TGCGCCAGCAGCAAAGCGGGGGGCGCCAGCTACGAGCAGTACTTC
- | TRBD2 | TRBJ2-1 | TRBV7-6 | CASSSLAGGPYEQFF | TGTGCCAGCAGTTCTCTGGCGGGAGGGCCATATGAGCAGTTCTTC
- | - | TRBJ1-2 | TRBV6-5 | CASSSGRINYGYTF | TGTGCCAGCAGTTCGGGCAGAATTAACTATGGCTACACCTTC
- | - | TRBJ1-2 | TRBV25-1 | CASSEPGSSYGYTF | TGTGCCAGCAGTGAACCGGGGTCTTCCTATGGCTACACCTTC
- | TRBD1 | TRBJ2-2 | TRBV28 | CASSTGAIHTGELFF | TGTGCCAGCAGCACAGGGGCCATACACACCGGGGAGCTGTTTTTT
few | TRBD1 | TRBJ1-5 | TRBV18 | CASSQQGASNQPQHF | TGTGCCAGCTCACAACAGGGGGCGAGCAATCAGCCCCAGCATTTT
- | - | TRBJ1-6 | TRBV19 | CASSMYGQLNSPLHF | TGTGCCAGTAGTATGTACGGTCAGTTGAATTCACCCCTCCACTTT
- | - | TRBJ2-2 | TRBV5-1 | CASSLSRGTGELFF | TGCGCCAGCAGCTTGTCCAGGGGCACCGGGGAGCTGTTTTTT
- | TRBD2 | TRBJ2-4 | TRBV4-1 | CASSQDHRQTSGGPNIQYF | TGCGCCAGCAGCCAAGACCACAGACAGACTAGCGGGGGCCCAAACATTCAGTACTTC
- | TRBD1 | TRBJ2-7 | TRBV2 | CASSRQGLYEQYF | TGTGCCAGCAGCCGACAGGGTCTCTACGAGCAGTACTTC
- | TRBD2 | TRBJ2-1 | TRBV9 | CASSPRLAGINEQFF | TGTGCCAGCAGCCCTAGACTAGCGGGGATTAATGAGCAGTTCTTC
- | - | TRBJ1-1 | TRBV6-4 | CASSASGNTEAFF | TGTGCCAGCAGTGCTTCAGGGAACACTGAAGCTTTCTTT
- | TRBD1 | TRBJ2-1 | TRBV9 | CASSPLQGAHNEQFF | TGTGCCAGCAGCCCCCTACAGGGGGCGCATAATGAGCAGTTCTTC
- | TRBD1 | TRBJ1-2 | TRBV7-9 | CASSLSPTGPYGYTF | TGTGCCAGCAGCTTATCCCCGACAGGGCCCTATGGCTACACCTTC
- | TRBD1 | TRBJ2-1 | TRBV9 | CASSSHIGQGYNEQFF | TGTGCCAGCAGCTCCCACATTGGACAGGGATACAATGAGCAGTTCTTC
- | - | TRBJ1-6 | TRBV5-1 | CASFAGENSPLHF | TGCGCCAGCTTCGCGGGGGAAAATTCACCCCTCCACTTT
- | - | TRBJ1-5 | TRBV5-4 | CASSFEGNQPQHF | TGTGCCAGCAGCTTTGAGGGGAATCAGCCCCAGCATTTT
- | - | TRBJ1-3 | TRBV5-1 | CASSGGGGPPGNTIYF | TGCGCCAGCAGCGGAGGCGGGGGGCCCCCTGGAAACACCATATATTTT
- | - | TRBJ2-7 | TRBV6-4 | CASSDRGAYEQYF | TGTGCCAGCAGTGACAGGGGGGCCTACGAGCAGTACTTC
- | - | TRBJ1-2 | TRBV30 | CAWSQTGFRDYGYTF | TGTGCCTGGAGTCAAACAGGGTTTAGGGACTATGGCTACACCTTC
- | TRBD1 | TRBJ1-2 | TRBV5-4 | CASSQDRDYGYTF | TGTGCCAGCAGCCAGGACAGGGACTATGGCTACACCTTC
- | TRBD1 | TRBJ1-1 | TRBV18 | CASSPARGDTEAFF | TGTGCCAGCTCACCGGCCAGGGGGGACACTGAAGCTTTCTTT
- | TRBD2 | TRBJ2-3 | TRBV19 | CASSIGSGGPTDTQYF | TGTGCCAGTAGTATAGGGTCGGGGGGACCCACAGATACGCAGTATTTT
- | - | TRBJ2-1 | TRBV6-1 | CASSETVSYEQFF | TGTGCCAGCAGTGAGACAGTCTCCTATGAGCAGTTCTTC
- | - | TRBJ2-7 | TRBV7-2 | CASSAPPGGNEQYF | TGTGCCAGCAGCGCCCCCCCCGGGGGAAACGAGCAGTACTTC
- | TRBD2 | TRBJ2-1 | TRBV19 | CASSSRGLAGESYNEQFF | TGTGCCAGTAGTTCAAGGGGACTAGCGGGAGAATCCTACAATGAGCAGTTCTTC
- | - | TRBJ1-6 | TRBV14 | CASSPGGTGSPLHF | TGTGCCAGCAGCCCGGGGGGGACCGGCTCACCCCTCCACTTT
- | TRBD2 | TRBJ2-1 | TRBV19 | CASSRSSGTYNEQFF | TGTGCCAGTAGTCGTTCTAGCGGAACTTACAATGAGCAGTTCTTC
- | - | TRBJ2-7 | TRBV7-2 | CASSLASAGKKYF | TGTGCCAGCAGCTTAGCATCAGCAGGAAAGAAGTACTTC
- | - | TRBJ1-1 | TRBV9 | CASSVGARGQLGTEAFF | TGTGCCAGCAGCGTAGGGGCCAGGGGACAATTAGGCACTGAAGCTTTCTTT
- | - | TRBJ1-2 | TRBV5-6 | CASSLPGYEYGYTF | TGTGCCAGCAGCTTGCCAGGGTATGAGTATGGCTACACCTTC
- | - | TRBJ2-7 | TRBV5-1 | CASRRDEVGSYEQYF | TGCGCCAGCAGACGAGACGAGGTCGGAAGTTACGAGCAGTACTTC
- | - | TRBJ1-4 | TRBV30 | CAWSVVDLRDEKLFF | TGTGCCTGGAGTGTTGTAGATCTTCGGGATGAAAAACTGTTTTTT
- | - | TRBJ2-2 | TRBV28 | CASKEQNTGELFF | TGTGCCAGCAAGGAACAGAACACCGGGGAGCTGTTTTTT
- | TRBD2 | TRBJ2-1 | TRBV19 | CASSMSGVAGGFEQFF | TGTGCCAGTAGTATGTCCGGGGTAGCGGGTGGTTTTGAGCAGTTCTTC
- | - | TRBJ2-5 | TRBV7-9 | CASSLVGKEQETQYF | TGTGCCAGCAGCCTAGTAGGGAAGGAGCAAGAGACCCAGTACTTC
- | - | TRBJ1-4 | TRBV28 | CASSQGVRGDEKLFF | TGTGCCAGCAGTCAAGGGGTCAGGGGAGATGAAAAACTGTTTTTT
- | - | TRBJ1-6 | TRBV25-1 | CASRTNFPNSPLHF | TGTGCCAGCAGGACAAATTTTCCAAATTCACCCCTCCACTTT
- | - | TRBJ1-2 | TRBV9 | CASAFDRQALYGYTF | TGTGCCAGCGCTTTTGACCGACAGGCTCTCTATGGCTACACCTTC
- | - | TRBJ2-5 | TRBV30 | CALARDSQETQYF | TGTGCCTTGGCCCGGGACTCGCAAGAGACCCAGTACTTC
- | TRBD1 | TRBJ2-7 | TRBV5-4 | CASSFGTGGSEQYF | TGTGCCAGCAGCTTTGGGACAGGGGGAAGCGAGCAGTACTTC
- | - | TRBJ1-3 | TRBV4-1 | CASSPPAGFPSGNTIYF | TGCGCCAGCAGCCCGCCAGCGGGTTTCCCTTCTGGAAACACCATATATTTT
- | - | TRBJ1-1 | TRBV10-2 | CASSRPPNTEAFF | TGCGCCAGCAGTCGACCTCCGAACACTGAAGCTTTCTTT
- | - | TRBJ2-1 | TRBV19 | CASSSGTGRSNEQFF | TGTGCCAGTAGTTCCGGGACTGGGCGGTCCAATGAGCAGTTCTTC
- | TRBD2 | TRBJ2-3 | TRBV7-2 | CASSLNRRGSLSTDTQYF | TGTGCCAGCAGCTTAAACCGACGCGGGAGTTTGAGCACAGATACGCAGTATTTT